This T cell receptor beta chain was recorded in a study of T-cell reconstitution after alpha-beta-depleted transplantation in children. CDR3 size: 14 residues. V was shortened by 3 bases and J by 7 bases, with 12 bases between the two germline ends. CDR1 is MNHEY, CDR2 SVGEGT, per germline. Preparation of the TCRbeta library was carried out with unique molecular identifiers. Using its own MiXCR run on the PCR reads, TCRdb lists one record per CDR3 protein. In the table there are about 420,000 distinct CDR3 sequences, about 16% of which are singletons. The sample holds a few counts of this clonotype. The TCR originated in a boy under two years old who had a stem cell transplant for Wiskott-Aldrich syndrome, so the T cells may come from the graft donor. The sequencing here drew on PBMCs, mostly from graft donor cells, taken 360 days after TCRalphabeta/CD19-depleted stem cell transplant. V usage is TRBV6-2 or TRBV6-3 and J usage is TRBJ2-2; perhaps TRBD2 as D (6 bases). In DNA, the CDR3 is TGTGCCAGCAGTTATGATCGGGGGAACGGGGAGCTGTTTTTT. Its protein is CASSYDRGNGELFF.